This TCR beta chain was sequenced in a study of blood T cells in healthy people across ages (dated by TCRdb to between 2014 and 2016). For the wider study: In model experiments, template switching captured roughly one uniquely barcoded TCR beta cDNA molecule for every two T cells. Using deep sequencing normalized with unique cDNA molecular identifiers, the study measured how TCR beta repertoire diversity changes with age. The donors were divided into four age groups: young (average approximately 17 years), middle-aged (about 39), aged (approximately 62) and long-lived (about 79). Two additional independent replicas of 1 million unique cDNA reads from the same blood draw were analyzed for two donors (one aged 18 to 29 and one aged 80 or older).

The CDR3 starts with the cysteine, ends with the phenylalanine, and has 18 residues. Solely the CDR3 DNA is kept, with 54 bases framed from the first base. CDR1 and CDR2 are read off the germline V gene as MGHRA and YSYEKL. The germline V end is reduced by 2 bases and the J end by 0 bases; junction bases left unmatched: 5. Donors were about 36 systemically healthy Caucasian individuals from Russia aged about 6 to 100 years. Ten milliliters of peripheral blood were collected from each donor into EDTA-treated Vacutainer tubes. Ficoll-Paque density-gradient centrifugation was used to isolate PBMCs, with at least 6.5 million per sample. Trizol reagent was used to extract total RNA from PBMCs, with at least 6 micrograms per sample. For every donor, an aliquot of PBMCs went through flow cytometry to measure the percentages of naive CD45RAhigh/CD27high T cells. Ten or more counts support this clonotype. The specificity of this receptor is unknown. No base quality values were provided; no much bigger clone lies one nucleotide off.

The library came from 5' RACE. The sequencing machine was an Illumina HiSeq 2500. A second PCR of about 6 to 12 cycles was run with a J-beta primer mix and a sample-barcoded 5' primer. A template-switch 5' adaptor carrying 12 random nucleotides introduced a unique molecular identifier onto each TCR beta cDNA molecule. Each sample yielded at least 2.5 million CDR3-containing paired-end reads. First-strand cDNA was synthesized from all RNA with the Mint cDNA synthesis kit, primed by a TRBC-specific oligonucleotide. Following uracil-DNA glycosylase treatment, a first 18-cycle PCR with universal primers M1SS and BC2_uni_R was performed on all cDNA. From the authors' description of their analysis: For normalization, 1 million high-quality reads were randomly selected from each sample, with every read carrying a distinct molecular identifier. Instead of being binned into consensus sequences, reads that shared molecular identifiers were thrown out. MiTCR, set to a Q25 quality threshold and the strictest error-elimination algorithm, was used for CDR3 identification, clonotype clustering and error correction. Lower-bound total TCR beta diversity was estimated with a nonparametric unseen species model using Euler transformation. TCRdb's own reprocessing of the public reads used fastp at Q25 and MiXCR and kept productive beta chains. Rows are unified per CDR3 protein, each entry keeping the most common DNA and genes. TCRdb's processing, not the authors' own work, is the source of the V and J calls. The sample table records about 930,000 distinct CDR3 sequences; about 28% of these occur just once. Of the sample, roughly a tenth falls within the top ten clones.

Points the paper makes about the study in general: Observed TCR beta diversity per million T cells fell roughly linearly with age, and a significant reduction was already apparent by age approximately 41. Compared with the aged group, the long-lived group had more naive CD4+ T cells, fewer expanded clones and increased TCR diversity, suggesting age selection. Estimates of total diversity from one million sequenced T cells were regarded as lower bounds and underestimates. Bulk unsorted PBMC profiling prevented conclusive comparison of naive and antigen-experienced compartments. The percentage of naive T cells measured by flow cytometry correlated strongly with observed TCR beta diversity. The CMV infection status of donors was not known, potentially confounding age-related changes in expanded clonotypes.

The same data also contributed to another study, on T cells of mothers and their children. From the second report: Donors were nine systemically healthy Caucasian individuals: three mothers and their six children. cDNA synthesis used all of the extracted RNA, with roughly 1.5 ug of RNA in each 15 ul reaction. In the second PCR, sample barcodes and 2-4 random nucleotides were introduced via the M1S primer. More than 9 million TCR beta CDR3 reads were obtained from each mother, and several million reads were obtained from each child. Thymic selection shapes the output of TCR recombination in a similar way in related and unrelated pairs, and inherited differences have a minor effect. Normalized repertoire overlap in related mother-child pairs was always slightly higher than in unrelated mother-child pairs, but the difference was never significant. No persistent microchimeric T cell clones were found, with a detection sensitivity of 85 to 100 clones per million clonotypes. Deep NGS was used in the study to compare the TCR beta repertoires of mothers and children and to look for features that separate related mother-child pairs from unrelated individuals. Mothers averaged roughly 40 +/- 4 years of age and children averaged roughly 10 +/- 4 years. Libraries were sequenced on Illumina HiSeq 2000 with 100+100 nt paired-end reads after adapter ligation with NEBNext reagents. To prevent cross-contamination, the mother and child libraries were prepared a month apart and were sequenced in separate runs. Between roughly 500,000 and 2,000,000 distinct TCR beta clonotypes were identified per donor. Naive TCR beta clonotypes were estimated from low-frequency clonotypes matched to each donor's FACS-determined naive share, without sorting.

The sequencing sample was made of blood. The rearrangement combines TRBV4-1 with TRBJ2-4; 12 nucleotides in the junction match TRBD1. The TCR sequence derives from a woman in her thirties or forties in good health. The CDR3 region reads CASSQSRDRGRAKNIQYF. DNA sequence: TGCGCCAGCAGCCAAAGCCGGGACAGGGGGCGAGCCAAAAACATTCAGTACTTC.